These 12 T cell receptor beta chains were all obtained from the same sample, sequenced in a study of identical twins. MiXCR, run by TCRdb on the 5' RACE reads, gives a single entry per CDR3 protein. The sample gives roughly 720,000 distinct CDR3 sequences, about 20% of which show up once; around 13% is in the top ten. These same data were also listed under a study on T cells expressing NK-cell markers.

The material sequenced was PBMCs. These receptors originate from a woman between 18 and 30 years old in good health.

This clonotype was detected a few times. The chain couples TRBV20-1 to TRBJ1-2; 8 positions match TRBD1. This CDR3 has 14 amino acids. From germline, CDR1 is DFQATT and CDR2 SNEGSKA (reference sequence). Germline trimming cut 6 bases from V and 2 bases from J; bases unmatched to any gene: 8. The DNA of the CDR3 is TGCAGTGCCCCGGACAGGGCGGACAACTATGGCTACACCTTC. Translated, it gives CSAPDRADNYGYTF.

V gene TRBV24-1 combines with J gene TRBJ2-7; 10 bases fit TRBD2. Germline trimming cut 5 bases from V and 2 bases from J; bases unmatched to any gene: 11. Germline-derived CDR1 and CDR2 are KGHDR and SFDVKD. CDR3 size: 17 residues. The CDR3 protein is CATSAASGRGNTYEQYF. In DNA form, the CDR3 reads TGTGCCACCAGTGCGGCTAGCGGGAGAGGAAACACCTACGAGCAGTACTTC.

In this sample, this clonotype turned up a few times. The CDR3 region is CASSEYRGQNTEAFF. Here the CDR3 DNA reads TGTGCCAGCAGTGAATATCGGGGTCAGAACACTGAAGCTTTCTTT. This rearrangement joins TRBV6-1 to TRBJ1-1; D is unclear. The CDR3 spans 15 residues. From germline, CDR1 is MNHNS and CDR2 SASEGT. Trimming stripped 2 bases from V and 1 base from J, with 11 bases between.

This clonotype appeared a few times. The CDR3 here is CASSLSGQEQETQYF. The CDR3 DNA sequence: TGTGCCAGCAGCTTAAGCGGACAGGAACAAGAGACCCAGTACTTC. J is TRBJ2-5 and V is TRBV5-4, with 7 bases identical to TRBD1. Germline lookup yields CDR1 SGHNT and CDR2 YYREEE (reference sequence). The CDR3 length is 15 residues. V shed 2 bases and J 2 bases; nucleotides not matched to a gene: 6. The full variable domain, in which reference TRBV5-4 and TRBJ2-5 provide the parts outside the CDR3, is ETGVTQSPTHLIKTRGQQVTLRCSSQSGHNTVSWYQQALGQGPQFIFQYYREEENGRGNFPPRFSGLQFPNYSSELNVNALELDDSALYLCASSLSGQEQETQYFGPGTRLLVL.

At least ten counts were recorded for this clonotype. J is TRBJ1-2 and V is TRBV6-5; no clear D gene. Germline CDR1 reads MNHEY; CDR2 reads SVGAGI. The CDR3 runs to 14 residues. V lost 2 bases, J lost 0 bases, and 7 bases lay in between. The CDR3 loop reads CASSYNPANYGYTF. CDR3 nucleotides: TGTGCCAGCAGTTACAACCCGGCTAACTATGGCTACACCTTC.

A few counts support this clonotype. The chain carries TRBV12-3 or TRBV12-4 and TRBJ2-4; no clear D. Trimming pared 6 bases from V and 3 bases from J, leaving 9 bases between. The CDR3 runs 13 residues. DNA of the CDR3: TGTGCCAGCAGATCGGACCTCAAAAACATTCAGTACTTC. This codes for CASRSDLKNIQYF.

This clonotype was seen a handful of times. V is TRBV7-8 and J is TRBJ2-2; possible D gene TRBD1, 5 bases. Trimming left V 5 bases short and J 5 bases short, with 15 bases between. Germline V gene lookup returns CDR1 SGHVS and CDR2 FQNEAQ. CDR3 length: 15 amino acids. The CDR3 nucleotides are TGTGCCAGCAGCGACCTCGACAGACCAACCGGGGAGCTGTTTTTT. Translation: CASSDLDRPTGELFF.

The rearrangement links TRBV12-3 or TRBV12-4 to TRBJ2-7; 13 bases are a match to TRBD2. The CDR3 is 18 amino acids. V gave up 6 bases and J gave up 3 bases; unmatched junction bases: 14. CDR3 region: CASSLRTSGSSRVYEQYF. The CDR3 nucleotides read TGTGCCAGCAGCCTTCGGACTAGCGGGAGTTCACGAGTCTACGAGCAGTACTTC.

This clonotype was seen more than once but under ten times. V gene TRBV20-1 combines with J gene TRBJ2-5, with D possibly called TRBD1 or TRBD2 (5 bases each). This CDR3 is built from 13 residues. Deletions cut 6 bases from V and 5 bases from J, with 16 bases between. CDR1 is DFQATT and CDR2 is SNEGSKA in the germline V gene (reference sequence). Here the CDR3 DNA reads TGCAGTGCGGAGGCGGCAGGGTTGGAGACCCAGTACTTC. Encoded protein: CSAEAAGLETQYF.

This clonotype showed up just a few times. The chain couples TRBV7-9 to TRBJ2-1, with 8 bases matching TRBD2. V shed 4 bases, J shed 9 bases, and the junction held 11 bases outside the gene matches. Germline V lookup: CDR1 SEHNR, CDR2 FQNEAQ (reference sequence). CDR3 length: 15 residues. CDR3 DNA: TGTGCCAGCAGCTCGGGTCCGGGACTAGACGGTGAGCAGTTCTTC. Protein: CASSSGPGLDGEQFF. The full variable domain, with the rest looked up from reference TRBV7-9 and TRBJ2-1, is DTGVSQNPRHKITKRGQNVTFRCDPISEHNRLYWYRQTLGQGPEFLTYFQNEAQLEKSRLLSDRFSAERPKGSFSTLEIQRTEQGDSAMYLCASSSGPGLDGEQFFGPGTRLTVL.

The chain uses TRBV13 and TRBJ2-1, with 10 bases that match TRBD2. V dropped 5 bases and J dropped 8; count of bases not matched to a gene: 6. Germline V CDR1 and CDR2: PRHDT, FYEKMQ (reference sequence). The length of the CDR3 is 14 residues. This chain's CDR3 is CASSNESGRDEQFF. In DNA, the CDR3 is TGTGCCAGCAGCAACGAGAGCGGGAGGGATGAGCAGTTCTTC.

This clonotype was counted at least ten times. The chain combines TRBV24-1 with TRBJ2-1, with unresolved D. From germline, CDR1 is KGHDR and CDR2 SFDVKD. The V end was cut by 2 bases, the J end by 7 bases, with 11 bases between. The CDR3 has 14 residues. In DNA, the CDR3 is TGTGCCACCAGTGATTCCCCGACCGGGAATGAGCAGTTCTTC. Translated, it gives CATSDSPTGNEQFF.